Given below is one T cell receptor beta chain in context. What it binds is unknown. Time point meaning: week 35, safety follow-up. Vaccination used 300 ug of mutant IDH1 20-mer peptide per dose, with topical imiquimod. Astrocytomas that were new, WHO grade 3 or 4, IDH1-mutant and ATRX-lost were present in the donors. These data originate in a study of a mutant IDH1 vaccine in newly diagnosed glioma. On the study more broadly: Investigators started vaccination 4-6 weeks after radiotherapy alone, or with temozolomide cycles. The study held visit V12 at week 35 and visit V13 at week 47.

Overall study findings and caveats: Across multiple MHC alleles, over 90% of patients had vaccine-induced responses.

The protocol was immunoSEQ multiplex PCR, while the TCRdb copy is restricted to in-frame clones and leaves out a portion. The sample carries about 41,000 clones, 75% to 90% recorded once. The sequence derives from a man aged 40-49 years with glioma. This specimen was PBMCs, taken from a glioma patient whose treatment included an IDH1 peptide vaccine.

CDR3 region: CASSQERSGEDYEQYF. CDR3 nucleotide sequence: TGCGCCAGCAGCCAAGAGAGGTCCGGCGAGGACTACGAGCAGTACTTC. The chain couples TRBV4-3 to TRBJ2-7; D remains unclear. CDR1 and CDR2 (germline): LGHNA, YSLEER. Deletions cut 0 bases from V and 3 bases from J, with 15 bases between. The CDR3 extends over 16 amino acids.